The present entry profiles one T cell receptor (beta chain) with its context. Its antigen is currently unknown. The CDR3 spans 16 residues. Trimming stripped 4 bases from V and 8 bases from J, with 21 bases between. Germline lookup yields CDR1 KGHSY and CDR2 FQNENV. These data originate in a study of cytomegalovirus exposure and HLA in healthy donors. Researchers ran the PCR with 60 Vbeta and 13 Jbeta primers. Only in-frame clones appear in the TCRdb table, and some are missing; sequencing was by immunoSEQ multiplex PCR. The table records about 85,000 clones, roughly 80% of them present only once. Study-wide findings and caveats: Looking again later, the authors saw that most CMV-associated TCR beta chains seemed HLA-restricted.

The sequence came from a boy younger than 18 in good health and CMV-seronegative. Sample: PBMCs. J is TRBJ1-5 and V is TRBV16; D is perhaps TRBD1 (5 bases). The CDR3 reads CASSPNRDWVREPQHF. The CDR3 DNA follows: TGTGCCAGCAGCCCAAACCGGGACTGGGTGAGGGAGCCCCAGCATTTT.